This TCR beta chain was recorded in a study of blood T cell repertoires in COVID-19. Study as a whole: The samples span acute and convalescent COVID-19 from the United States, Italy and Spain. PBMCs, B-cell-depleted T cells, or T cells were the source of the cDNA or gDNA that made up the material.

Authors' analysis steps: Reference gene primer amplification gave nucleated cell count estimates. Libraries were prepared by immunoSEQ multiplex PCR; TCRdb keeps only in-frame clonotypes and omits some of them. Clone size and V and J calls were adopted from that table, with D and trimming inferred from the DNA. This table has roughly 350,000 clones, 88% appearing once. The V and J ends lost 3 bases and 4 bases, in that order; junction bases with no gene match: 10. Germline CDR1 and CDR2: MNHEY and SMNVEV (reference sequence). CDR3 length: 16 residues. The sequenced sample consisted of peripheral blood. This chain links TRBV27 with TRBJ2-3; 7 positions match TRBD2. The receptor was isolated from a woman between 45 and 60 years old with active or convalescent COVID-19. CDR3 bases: TGTGCCAGCAGTTTGCGCAGCGGGGCATCGGCAGATACGCAGTATTTT. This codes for CASSLRSGASADTQYF.